These 27 T cell receptor beta chains were all obtained from the same sample, sequenced in a study of shared clonotypes between healthy human individuals. Assay: immunoSEQ multiplex PCR; the TCRdb copy retains only in-frame clones and omits some. The sample includes some 2,000,000 clones, 95% of them seen just once. The sample consisted of naive CD4+ T cells sorted from blood. As for subset: CD45RA+ positively selected. The source is a man aged 18 to 35 in good health.

J is TRBJ1-1 and V is TRBV29-1; a possible D gene is TRBD1 (6 bases). V dropped 5 bases and J dropped 1 base, with 11 bases sitting between them. This CDR3 has 13 amino acids. CDR1 SQVTM and CDR2 ANQGSEA come from the germline V gene. CDR3 bases: TGCAGCGTTCAGGCGGGACAGAACACTGAAGCTTTCTTT. Residues: CSVQAGQNTEAFF.

The CDR3 DNA is TGTGCCAGCAGCCGAAAGACTAACTATGGCTACACCTTC. It yields the protein CASSRKTNYGYTF. The chain carries TRBV6-5 and TRBJ1-2, with D unclear. This CDR3 is built from 13 residues. V lost 6 bases and J 0 bases, leaving 8 bases between the germline ends. Germline V gene data show CDR1 as MNHEY and CDR2 as SVGAGI.

The chain has TRBV19 and TRBJ1-5; D remains ambiguous. Per germline, CDR1 LNHDA and CDR2 SQIVND (reference sequence). Trimming took 5 bases from V and 1 from J, leaving 6 bases between them. The CDR3 spans 13 residues. In DNA, the CDR3 is TGTGCCAGTAGTGGGAAAAGCAATCAGCCCCAGCATTTT. This encodes CASSGKSNQPQHF.

V is TRBV10-1 and J is TRBJ2-2, with 9 nucleotides matching TRBD1. The CDR3 extends over 13 amino acids. The germline gives CDR1 WNHNN, CDR2 SYGVQD (reference sequence). The J segment lost 6 bases and the V segment lost 8 bases, leaving 4 bases of the junction unmatched. As DNA, the CDR3 is TGCGCCAGCGGGGACAGGGTGGCCGGGGAGCTGTTTTTT. Translated: CASGDRVAGELFF.

Comment on this clone: Different DNA sequences within this sample yield the same CDR3. This chain links TRBV9 with TRBJ2-5; D tentatively reads TRBD1 or TRBD2 (5 bases each). CDR3 length equals 14 residues. The ends were cut back, 2 bases at V and 1 base at J, with 9 bases in the middle. Germline-derived CDR1 and CDR2 are SGDLS and YYNGEE. CDR3 coding DNA: TGTGCCAGCAGCGTCGGTGGGACCCAAGAGACCCAGTACTTC. It codes for CASSVGGTQETQYF. Full variable domain (rest looked up from reference TRBV9 and TRBJ2-5): DSGVTQTPKHLITATGQRVTLRCSPRSGDLSVYWYQQSLDQGLQFLIQYYNGEERAKGNILERFSAQQFPDLHSELNLSSLELGDSALYFCASSVGGTQETQYFGPGTRLLVL.

This clone was recorded a few times. The chain has TRBV29-1 and TRBJ2-7; tentatively, D is TRBD1 (5 bases). V was cut by 4 bases and J by 2 bases, with 9 bases left in between. The V gene's germline CDR1 is SQVTM and CDR2 ANQGSEA. The CDR3 loop spans 12 amino acids. CDR3 region: CSVVQGTYEQYF. CDR3 DNA: TGCAGCGTTGTTCAGGGTACCTACGAGCAGTACTTC.

With respect to this clone: This clone may be a read error of a much larger clone one base away. Other DNA sequences in this specimen translate into the identical CDR3. V and J are TRBV5-6 and TRBJ1-2, with TRBD1 matching over 7 bases. Germline V gene lookup returns CDR1 SGHDT and CDR2 YYEEEE. This CDR3 has 13 residues. With 0 bases clipped from V and 6 bases from J, the junction kept 2 bases outside the gene matches. CDR3 DNA: TGTGCCAGCAGCTTGGGACAGGGCGATGGCTACACCTTC. It is translated as CASSLGQGDGYTF.

This rearrangement joins TRBV18 to TRBJ1-5; TRBD1 agrees at 7 bases. The germline gives CDR1 KGHSH, CDR2 LQKENI. This CDR3 is built from 15 residues. J gave up 4 bases and V 1 base, and 4 bases lay outside the gene matches. The DNA for the CDR3 is TGTGCCAGCTCACCACGAGGGACAGAAAATCAGCCCCAGCATTTT. It encodes CASSPRGTENQPQHF.

The V call is TRBV19, the J call TRBJ1-6; D is ambiguous. V shed 0 bases and J shed 7 bases, with 7 bases lying between them. Germline lookup yields CDR1 LNHDA and CDR2 SQIVND (reference sequence). The CDR3 sequence is 14 residues long. The CDR3 region is CASSIESLNSPLHF. In DNA, the CDR3 is TGTGCCAGTAGTATAGAGTCCCTAAATTCACCCCTCCACTTT.

Of note for this clone: The same CDR3 arises from other DNA sequences in this sample as well. J is TRBJ1-2 and V is TRBV7-2; D perhaps matches TRBD1 (6 bases). CDR3 size: 14 residues. Germline V gives CDR1 SGHTA, CDR2 FQGNSA. The V end lost 4 bases, the J end lost 0 bases, and 9 bases lay between the germline ends. The CDR3 spells CASSSRTANYGYTF. The CDR3 DNA sequence: TGTGCCAGCAGCTCCAGGACAGCTAACTATGGCTACACCTTC.

V usage is TRBV18 and J usage is TRBJ2-1; possibly TRBD1 for D (6 bases). The CDR3 length is 15 residues. V was pared by 6 bases and J by 4 bases, with 16 bases between. In germline, CDR1 is KGHSH, CDR2 LQKENI. This CDR3 reads CASSRGSSMYNEQFF. The CDR3 nucleotides read TGTGCCAGCTCGAGGGGGTCCAGCATGTACAATGAGCAGTTCTTC. Full variable domain (remainder filled in from reference TRBV18 and TRBJ2-1): NAGVMQNPRHLVRRRGQEARLRCSPMKGHSHVYWYRQLPEEGLKFMVYLQKENIIDESGMPKERFSAEFPKEGPSILRIQQVVRGDSAAYFCASSRGSSMYNEQFFGPGTRLTVL.

This clone was seen only once. The chain uses TRBV5-1 and TRBJ2-2; TRBD2 matches at 8 bases. V shed 3 bases, J shed 3 bases, and the junction held 7 bases outside the gene matches. The CDR3 covers 16 residues. Germline CDR1 is SGHRS and CDR2 is YFSETQ. The CDR3 loop is CASSSRGGADTGELFF. The DNA for the CDR3 is TGCGCCAGCAGCTCCCGGGGGGGCGCGGACACCGGGGAGCTGTTTTTT.

The chain carries TRBV5-6 and TRBJ1-1; possible D gene TRBD1, 6 bases. Germline lookup yields CDR1 SGHDT and CDR2 YYEEEE. V was pared by 4 bases and J by 4 bases, with 14 bases between. The CDR3 has 14 residues. The CDR3 spells CASSRRGGGTEAFF. CDR3 coding DNA: TGTGCCAGCAGCCGCCGAGGGGGTGGCACTGAAGCTTTCTTT. Based on the CDR3 plus reference TRBV5-6 and TRBJ1-1, the full variable domain is DAGVTQSPTHLIKTRGQQVTLRCSPKSGHDTVSWYQQALGQGPQFIFQYYEEEERQRGNFPDRFSGHQFPNYSSELNVNALLLGDSALYLCASSRRGGGTEAFFGQGTRLTVV.

V and J are TRBV5-1 and TRBJ2-7; D not certain. Trimming took off 4 bases at V and 2 bases at J, with 10 bases between the two ends. The CDR3 loop spans 13 amino acids. CDR1 SGHRS and CDR2 YFSETQ come from the germline V gene. The CDR3 bases are TGCGCCAGCAGCAACGGCCAAACCTACGAGCAGTACTTC. It specifies CASSNGQTYEQYF. Drawing the rest from reference TRBV5-1 and TRBJ2-7, the complete variable domain is KAGVTQTPRYLIKTRGQQVTLSCSPISGHRSVSWYQQTPGQGLQFLFEYFSETQRNKGNFPGRFSGRQFSNSRSEMNVSTLELGDSALYLCASSNGQTYEQYFGPGTRLTVT.

The chain carries TRBV28 and TRBJ1-2; 7 nucleotides match TRBD1. This CDR3 spans 15 amino acids. V was clipped by 5 bases and J by 8 bases; unmatched bases: 14. Germline values: CDR1 MDHEN, CDR2 SYDVKM. The CDR3 protein is CASSLRSGQEGGYTF. The CDR3 DNA is TGTGCCAGCAGTCTTCGAAGCGGACAGGAAGGAGGCTACACCTTC.

A note on this clone: Different DNA sequences within this sample yield the same CDR3. This chain links TRBV18 with TRBJ2-7, with D uncertain. CDR1 KGHSH and CDR2 LQKENI come from the germline V gene. V lost 2 bases, J lost 2 bases, and 7 bases lay in between. The length of the CDR3 is 13 residues. This chain's CDR3 is CASSPGSTYEQYF. Written as DNA, the CDR3 is TGTGCCAGCTCACCAGGGTCAACCTACGAGCAGTACTTC.

The chain joins TRBV18 to TRBJ2-7; possible D gene TRBD1, 6 bases. The CDR3 covers 15 residues. V lost 1 base, J lost 1 base, and 11 bases lay in between. CDR1 is KGHSH, CDR2 LQKENI, per germline. In DNA form, the CDR3 reads TGTGCCAGCTCACCACAACGGACAGCTTCCTACGAGCAGTACTTC. It specifies CASSPQRTASYEQYF.

This chain uses TRBV6-5 with TRBJ2-5, with 10 bases identical to TRBD1. Germline V gene data show CDR1 as MNHEY and CDR2 as SVGAGI. With V trimmed by 6 bases and J by 4 bases, 5 bases remained unmatched. The CDR3 sequence is 14 residues long. The CDR3 DNA is TGTGCCAGCAGCCTGACAGGGGGCGGAGAGACCCAGTACTTC. Its protein is CASSLTGGGETQYF.

J is TRBJ2-3 and V is TRBV6-5; the D gene could be TRBD1 or TRBD2 (5 bases each). In germline, CDR1 is MNHEY, CDR2 SVGAGI. The length of the CDR3 is 14 residues. The V gene lost 5 bases and the J gene lost 0 bases, with 9 bases spanning the gap. The CDR3 nucleotides are TGTGCCAGCAGTAGGGGAGTAAGCACAGATACGCAGTATTTT. It specifies CASSRGVSTDTQYF.

Regarding this clone: One end of the junction does not line up with germline, which may come from a read error. V is TRBV30 and J is TRBJ2-5, with D maybe TRBD1 (6 bases). Germline V gene data show CDR1 as GTSNPN and CDR2 as SVGIG (reference sequence). The CDR3 runs to 14 residues. DNA for the CDR3: TGTGCCTGGAGGGGGCAGGGGCGCCAAGGGACCCAGTACTTC. Its protein product is CAWRGQGRQGTQYF.

This rearrangement joins TRBV5-1 to TRBJ2-3; no reliable D call. V shed 4 bases and J shed 2 bases, with 8 bases lying between them. The germline CDR1 and CDR2 sequences are SGHRS and YFSETQ. CDR3 length: 13 amino acids. The CDR3 DNA reads TGCGCCAGCAGCGAGATCATCACAGATACGCAGTATTTT. Translated: CASSEIITDTQYF.

The chain joins TRBV30 to TRBJ1-3; 10 bases line up with TRBD1. CDR3 length equals 15 residues. Germline values: CDR1 GTSNPN, CDR2 SVGIG (reference sequence). V shed 4 bases, J shed 4 bases, and the junction held 7 bases outside the gene matches. CDR3 protein: CAWNLGQGTGNTIYF. CDR3 in DNA: TGTGCCTGGAACCTGGGACAGGGGACGGGAAACACCATATATTTT. The full variable domain, completed using reference TRBV30 and TRBJ1-3, is SQTIHQWPATLVQPVGSPLSLECTVEGTSNPNLYWYRQAAGRGLQLLFYSVGIGQISSEVPQNLSASRPQDRQFILSSKKLLLSDSGFYLCAWNLGQGTGNTIYFGEGSWLTVV.

This rearrangement joins TRBV4-2 to TRBJ2-7; weak D call: TRBD2 (6 bases). The ends were cut back, 2 bases at V and 1 base at J, with 15 bases in the middle. CDR3 length equals 16 residues. Germline V CDR1 and CDR2: LGHNA, YNFKEQ. The CDR3 DNA reads as TGTGCCAGCAGCCAACTCCCGGGACTTCTTTCCTACGAGCAGTACTTC. Amino acid sequence: CASSQLPGLLSYEQYF.

V gene TRBV9 combines with J gene TRBJ2-6; 10 bases fit TRBD1. The CDR3 sequence is 19 residues long. Germline lookup yields CDR1 SGDLS and CDR2 YYNGEE. With 5 bases clipped from V and 7 bases from J, the junction kept 18 bases outside the gene matches. CDR3 residues: CASSAVPGQGTSLANVLTF. In DNA, the CDR3 is TGTGCCAGCAGTGCAGTACCGGGACAGGGGACCTCATTAGCCAACGTCCTGACTTTC.

V and J are TRBV19 and TRBJ1-5; D might be TRBD1 (5 bases). Trimming removed 7 bases at V and 3 bases at J, with 16 bases between. In germline, CDR1 is LNHDA, CDR2 SQIVND (reference sequence). The CDR3 runs to 15 residues. The DNA for the CDR3 is TGTGCCAGTACCCTCGACAGCCTGACCAATCAGCCCCAGCATTTT. Residues: CASTLDSLTNQPQHF.

The rearrangement joins TRBV7-2 to TRBJ1-1; D not certain. The CDR3 extends over 14 amino acids. V was clipped by 2 bases and J by 5 bases, with 12 bases between them. Germline CDR1 SGHTA, CDR2 FQGNSA. The CDR3 sequence is CASSLSGVGTEAFF. The DNA for the CDR3 is TGTGCCAGCAGCTTATCTGGGGTTGGAACTGAAGCTTTCTTT.

This sequence joins TRBV6-5 and TRBJ2-1, with D possibly being TRBD2 (6 bases). This CDR3 is 13 amino acids long. Trimming took off 6 bases at V and 8 bases at J, with 14 bases between the two ends. Germline V gene lookup returns CDR1 MNHEY and CDR2 SVGAGI. The CDR3 reads CASRLPGGHEQFF. CDR3 bases: TGTGCCAGCAGGCTGCCTGGAGGGCATGAGCAGTTCTTC.